The 29 T cell receptor beta chains reported below all come from one sample, sequenced in a study of PD-1 blockade in classical Hodgkin lymphoma. Repertoires were generated with immunoSEQ multiplex PCR, while TCRdb's copy carries only in-frame clones and drops some. The sample carries fewer than 100,000 clones, about nine tenths recorded once. With no exception, relapse followed autologous stem cell transplantation in all patients, and brentuximab vedotin exposure varied. Sequencing was performed on peripheral blood mononuclear cells (PBMCs), taken at baseline. The receptors shown here come from a human donor with classical Hodgkin lymphoma.

The rearrangement uses TRBV5-4 and TRBJ2-7; TRBD2 agrees at 11 bases. The V and J ends lost 3 bases and 3 bases, in that order; junction bases with no gene match: 5. Looked up from germline, CDR1 is SGHNT and CDR2 is YYREEE (reference sequence). The CDR3 consists of 15 residues. CDR3 bases: TGTGCCAGCAGCTCAAAACTAGCGGGAGTCTACGAGCAGTACTTC. Its protein product is CASSSKLAGVYEQYF.

The V and J genes are TRBV12-2 and TRBJ2-5; TRBD2, as called in the table, went unchecked against the DNA. TRBV12-2 is flagged as a pseudogene. The CDR3 is 14 amino acids. CDR3 sequence: CASRLIRLAPTQYF. In DNA form, the CDR3 reads TGTGCAAGTCGCTTAATCCGACTAGCACCCACCCAGTACTTC.

The chain recombines TRBV19 with TRBJ1-1; D may be TRBD1 (5 bases). Germline V gene lookup returns CDR1 LNHDA and CDR2 SQIVND (reference sequence). The CDR3 extends over 13 amino acids. Trimming shortened V by 7 bases and J by 2 bases, and 11 bases separated the two germline ends. For the CDR3, the DNA is TGTGCCAGTATCCGACAGATTAACACTGAAGCTTTCTTT. Amino acid sequence: CASIRQINTEAFF.

The chain carries TRBV7-9 and TRBJ1-5, with 7 positions matching TRBD1. The CDR3 sequence is 14 residues long. The V segment lost 5 bases and the J segment 3 bases; nucleotides outside the gene matches: 4. In germline, CDR1 is SEHNR, CDR2 FQNEAQ (reference sequence). For the CDR3, the DNA is TGTGCCAGCAGCCTGGGACAGCTCAATCAGCCCCAGCATTTT. Its translation: CASSLGQLNQPQHF. The complete variable domain, with remaining parts taken from reference TRBV7-9 and TRBJ1-5, reads DTGVSQNPRHKITKRGQNVTFRCDPISEHNRLYWYRQTLGQGPEFLTYFQNEAQLEKSRLLSDRFSAERPKGSFSTLEIQRTEQGDSAMYLCASSLGQLNQPQHFGDGTRLSIL.

This chain connects TRBV21-1 to TRBJ2-5; the DNA was not used to check the table's D call, TRBD1. TRBV21-1 is flagged as a pseudogene. The length of the CDR3 is 15 residues. The CDR3 sequence: CASSIKTDRWETQYF. In nucleotides, the CDR3 is TGTGCCAGCAGCATTAAAACAGACAGGTGGGAGACCCAGTACTTC.

The rearrangement links TRBV4-2 to TRBJ1-1; D unresolved. Looked up from germline, CDR1 is LGHNA and CDR2 is YNFKEQ. CDR3 length: 15 residues. Trimming cost V 4 bases and J 7 bases, with 19 bases left between them. The CDR3 region is CASSLNPQALSEAFF. In nucleotides, the CDR3 is TGTGCCAGCAGCCTCAACCCCCAGGCCCTTAGTGAAGCTTTCTTT.

The rearrangement links TRBV18 to TRBJ2-3, with 7 bases aligning to TRBD1. Germline V gives CDR1 KGHSH, CDR2 LQKENI. The CDR3 length is 16 residues. J was trimmed by 3 bases and V by 1 base; bases with no gene match: 7. The CDR3 loop is CASSPLQTGRTDTQYF. In DNA, the CDR3 is TGTGCCAGCTCACCACTACAGACAGGGCGTACAGATACGCAGTATTTT.

The chain carries TRBV27 and TRBJ2-5; 12 bases map to TRBD1. With V trimmed by 1 base and J by 5 bases, 2 bases remained unmatched. The germline V gene encodes CDR1 MNHEY and CDR2 SMNVEV (reference sequence). The CDR3 has 15 amino acids. CDR3 region: CASSLWDRGRETQYF. The CDR3 nucleotides read TGTGCCAGCAGTTTATGGGACAGGGGGCGGGAGACCCAGTACTTC.

V usage is TRBV4-3 and J usage is TRBJ2-3; D is unresolved. There are 17 residues in the CDR3. V was pared by 2 bases and J by 1 base, with 16 bases between. Germline CDR1 LGHNA, CDR2 YSLEER. CDR3 residues: CASSQYITEWGTDTQYF. For the CDR3, the DNA is TGCGCCAGCAGCCAATATATAACAGAATGGGGCACAGATACGCAGTATTTT.

V usage is TRBV6-5 and J usage is TRBJ1-1; D perhaps matches TRBD1 (6 bases). V lost 5 bases and J 10 bases, leaving 17 bases between the germline ends. The CDR3 has 13 residues. Looked up from germline, CDR1 is MNHEY and CDR2 is SVGAGI. The CDR3 DNA reads as TGTGCCAGCAGTCTAACGCTACAGGGTCGAGCTTTCTTT. Translated: CASSLTLQGRAFF.

The J gene is TRBJ2-7, the V gene TRBV7-8; 7 nucleotides match TRBD2. This CDR3 has 12 residues. CDR1 is SGHVS and CDR2 is FQNEAQ in the germline V gene. Losses at the gene ends were 7 bases for V and 4 bases for J; bases not matched to a gene: 4. Here the CDR3 reads CASNAGVYEQYF. The CDR3 bases are TGTGCCAGCAACGCGGGAGTGTACGAGCAGTACTTC.

This rearrangement joins TRBV19 to TRBJ2-7; TRBD2 might be the D (5 bases). There are 15 residues in the CDR3. Trimming left V 5 bases short and J 2 bases short, with 16 bases between. The germline CDR1 and CDR2 sequences are LNHDA and SQIVND (reference sequence). As DNA, the CDR3 is TGTGCCAGTAGTCCTCAAGCGGATGCTACCTACGAGCAGTACTTC. This gives the protein CASSPQADATYEQYF.

The chain joins TRBV11-1 to TRBJ1-1; 8 bases map to TRBD1. V dropped 1 base and J dropped 4; count of bases not matched to a gene: 5. Germline CDR1 SGHAT, CDR2 FQDESV (reference sequence). This CDR3 is built from 15 residues. In nucleotides, the CDR3 is TGTGCCAGCAGCTTAGGGGACAGGAGGACCACTGAAGCTTTCTTT. This encodes CASSLGDRRTTEAFF.

The chain links TRBV19 to TRBJ1-2; 10 bases match TRBD1. The CDR3 sequence is 14 residues long. Germline-derived CDR1 and CDR2 are LNHDA and SQIVND (reference sequence). The J segment lost 4 bases and the V segment lost 5 bases, leaving 4 bases of the junction unmatched. CDR3 sequence: CASSPGQGIYGYTF. CDR3 bases: TGTGCCAGTAGTCCGGGACAGGGGATCTATGGCTACACCTTC.

This chain connects TRBV18 to TRBJ2-7, with D possibly TRBD1 on 6 matching bases. Trimming cost V 4 bases and J 2 bases, with 9 bases left between them. Looked up from germline, CDR1 is KGHSH and CDR2 is LQKENI. The CDR3 contains 13 residues. CDR3 amino acids: CASSRDTAYEQYF. The DNA of the CDR3 is TGTGCCAGCTCACGGGACACAGCCTACGAGCAGTACTTC.

V is TRBV6-1 and J is TRBJ1-5; D is unresolved. The germline CDR1 and CDR2 sequences are MNHNS and SASEGT. The CDR3 loop spans 16 amino acids. The V end lost 4 bases, the J end lost 0 bases, and 13 bases lay between the germline ends. CDR3 sequence reads: CASSAGAANSNQPQHF. The CDR3 coding sequence is TGTGCCAGCAGTGCGGGAGCGGCTAATAGCAATCAGCCCCAGCATTTT.

V usage is TRBV6-1 and J usage is TRBJ1-2; D gene unclear. Trimming took off 1 base at V and 2 bases at J, with 5 bases between the two ends. The length of the CDR3 is 13 residues. The V gene's germline CDR1 is MNHNS and CDR2 SASEGT. The CDR3 sequence: CASSEGRNYGYTF. CDR3 coding DNA: TGTGCCAGCAGTGAAGGCAGGAACTATGGCTACACCTTC.

CDR3 region: CATVESNTEAFF. For the CDR3, the DNA is TGTGCCACCGTCGAGTCGAACACTGAAGCTTTCTTT. V is TRBV10-3 and J is TRBJ1-1; the D is unclear. CDR1 is ENHRY and CDR2 is SYGVKD in the germline V gene. CDR3 length: 12 amino acids. The V gene lost 10 bases and the J gene lost 1 base, with 10 bases spanning the gap.

The V gene is TRBV7-9, the J gene TRBJ1-1, with 8 bases fitting TRBD1. From germline, CDR1 is SEHNR and CDR2 FQNEAQ (reference sequence). The CDR3 sequence is 14 residues long. V lost 5 bases and J lost 4; bases outside the gene matches: 6. The CDR3 nucleotides read TGTGCCAGCAGCGGACAGGGCGGTGTCACTGAAGCTTTCTTT. Encoded protein: CASSGQGGVTEAFF.

The rearrangement links TRBV6-5 to TRBJ2-1; D is ambiguous. Trimming removed 1 base from V and 5 bases from J, with 6 bases in between. CDR3 length: 13 residues. Per germline, CDR1 MNHEY and CDR2 SVGAGI. CDR3: CASSYLGNNEQFF. The CDR3 DNA sequence: TGTGCCAGCAGTTACTTAGGGAACAATGAGCAGTTCTTC.

The V call is TRBV28, the J call TRBJ2-2; D might be TRBD1 or TRBD2, each matching 5 bases. Trimming pared 6 bases from V and 4 bases from J, leaving 15 bases between. CDR1 and CDR2 from the germline V gene are MDHEN and SYDVKM. The CDR3 has 15 amino acids. In nucleotides, the CDR3 is TGTGCCAGCAGCGATCCGGGACGGGGCACCGGGGAGCTGTTTTTT. The encoded protein is CASSDPGRGTGELFF.

The chain couples TRBV4-2 to TRBJ2-1, with 12 bases aligning to TRBD2. CDR1 and CDR2 from the germline V gene are LGHNA and YNFKEQ. The CDR3 runs 17 residues. Germline trimming cut 4 bases from V and 0 bases from J; bases unmatched to any gene: 4. The CDR3, as DNA: TGTGCCAGCAGCCCACGGACTAGCGGGAACTCCTACAATGAGCAGTTCTTC. This encodes CASSPRTSGNSYNEQFF.

The V gene is TRBV6-6, the J gene TRBJ1-2; D might be TRBD1 (6 bases). The CDR3 loop spans 15 amino acids. Between the trimmed V and J ends, which lost 5 bases and 9 bases, there was a span of 22 bases. Germline V gene lookup returns CDR1 MNHNY and CDR2 SVGAGI (reference sequence). The CDR3: CASSAVTGSGGSYTF. The CDR3 DNA reads TGTGCCAGCAGTGCGGTGACAGGATCCGGGGGAAGCTACACCTTC.

In its sample, this clone was seen once. The V and J genes are TRBV6-4 and TRBJ2-3; 10 bases map to TRBD2. This CDR3 is 16 amino acids long. After removal of 7 bases from V and 4 bases from J, the junction contained 11 bases not matched to a gene. Germline CDR1 and CDR2: MRHNA and SNTAGT. CDR3 loop: CASTRASGSGADTQYF. The CDR3 nucleotides are TGTGCCAGCACCCGAGCTAGCGGGAGTGGGGCAGATACGCAGTATTTT.

This chain links TRBV6-1 with TRBJ2-5; no clear D gene. CDR1 is MNHNS, CDR2 SASEGT, per germline. This CDR3 is built from 12 residues. The V gene lost 3 bases and the J gene lost 4 bases, with 6 bases spanning the gap. CDR3: CASSETRETQYF. In DNA form, the CDR3 reads TGTGCCAGCAGTGAGACGCGAGAGACCCAGTACTTC.

The chain recombines TRBV11-2 with TRBJ1-4; TRBD1 aligns across 7 bases. The V and J ends lost 8 bases and 5 bases, in that order; junction bases with no gene match: 11. Germline assignment: CDR1 SGHAT and CDR2 FQNNGV. The CDR3 sequence is 15 residues long. The CDR3 DNA reads TGTGCCAGCCGAAAACCCGGGACAGAAAATGAAAAACTGTTTTTT. Translated: CASRKPGTENEKLFF.

The chain combines TRBV6-6 with TRBJ2-3; D is perhaps TRBD2 (5 bases). Germline CDR1 and CDR2: MNHNY and SVGAGI (reference sequence). The CDR3 has 12 residues. Between the trimmed V and J ends, which lost 7 bases and 10 bases, there was a span of 15 bases. This CDR3 is CASTPRPGAQYF. CDR3 DNA: TGTGCCAGCACCCCGCGCCCCGGGGCGCAGTATTTT.

The rearrangement links TRBV7-6 to TRBJ2-7; 8 nucleotides match TRBD1. The germline V gene encodes CDR1 SGHVS and CDR2 FNYEAQ. V was clipped by 5 bases and J by 3 bases; unmatched bases: 9. The CDR3 sequence is 15 residues long. The CDR3 nucleotides are TGTGCCAGCAGCCTCGGGACAGGAGACCACTACGAGCAGTACTTC. This gives the protein CASSLGTGDHYEQYF.

This chain uses TRBV30 with TRBJ2-1; 8 nucleotides agree with TRBD2. V trimming: 5 bases; J trimming: 1 base; junction bases outside the gene matches: 1. This CDR3 spans 13 amino acids. CDR1 and CDR2 from the germline V gene are GTSNPN and SVGIG (reference sequence). The CDR3 is CAWRGGSYNEQFF. In DNA, the CDR3 is TGTGCCTGGCGGGGGGGGTCCTACAATGAGCAGTTCTTC.